The 25 T cell receptor beta chains below all came from one sample that was sequenced in a study of T cell responses to AZD1222 COVID-19 vaccine. Generated by immunoSEQ multiplex PCR, the TCRdb table keeps only in-frame clones and is missing some. The sample carries some 99,000 clones, approximately 90% recorded once. Material: peripheral blood, obtained on day 0 of AZD1222 vaccination. The receptors were sampled from an adult in good health.

The chain employs TRBV7-6 and TRBJ1-1, with unresolved D. V shed 5 bases and J shed 3 bases, with 19 bases lying between them. Germline V CDR1 and CDR2: SGHVS, FNYEAQ. CDR3 length: 16 amino acids. In DNA, the CDR3 is TGTGCCAGCAGCCCCCCTTTGAGAGGGAAGGACACTGAAGCTTTCTTT. Translating gives CASSPPLRGKDTEAFF.

The chain employs TRBV7-9 and TRBJ1-3; no definite D call. The V gene lost 2 bases and the J gene lost 0 bases, with 11 bases spanning the gap. The length of the CDR3 is 16 residues. Germline V gene data show CDR1 as SEHNR and CDR2 as FQNEAQ (reference sequence). The CDR3 loop is CASSLLGSHSGNTIYF. In nucleotides, the CDR3 is TGTGCCAGCAGCTTACTTGGGAGTCACTCTGGAAACACCATATATTTT.

The chain joins TRBV28 to TRBJ1-1, with D unresolved. Germline V gene lookup returns CDR1 MDHEN and CDR2 SYDVKM. V shed 7 bases and J shed 7 bases, with 16 bases lying between them. The CDR3 consists of 13 residues. CDR3 nucleotide sequence: TGTGCCAGCAACGTAGCTAGGCCACTTGAAGCTTTCTTT. This codes for CASNVARPLEAFF. Supplemented by reference TRBV28 and TRBJ1-1, the full variable domain reads DVKVTQSSRYLVKRTGEKVFLECVQDMDHENMFWYRQDPGLGLRLIYFSYDVKMKEKGDIPEGYSVSREKKERFSLILESASTNQTSMYLCASNVARPLEAFFGQGTRLTVV.

The genes are TRBV12-3 or TRBV12-4 and TRBJ2-2; D is possibly TRBD2 (6 bases). Trimming removed 3 bases at V and 15 bases at J, with 14 bases between. This CDR3 is built from 12 residues. CDR3 DNA sequence: TGTGCCAGCAGTTTCGTCCCAGGAGGGGTGTTTTTT. This translates into CASSFVPGGVFF.

This clone has just a few counts. The V and J genes are TRBV27 and TRBJ1-2; D is perhaps TRBD1 (5 bases). V dropped 0 bases and J dropped 7 bases, with 9 bases sitting between them. This CDR3 has 13 amino acids. Per germline, CDR1 MNHEY and CDR2 SMNVEV (reference sequence). CDR3 sequence: CASSLSTGGGYTF. The CDR3 DNA follows: TGTGCCAGCAGTTTATCGACGGGGGGTGGCTACACCTTC.

This clone has only one observation. The rearrangement links TRBV4-2 to TRBJ2-1, with no clear D. Deletions cut 0 bases from V and 4 bases from J, with 4 bases between. Germline CDR1 reads LGHNA; CDR2 reads YNFKEQ. This CDR3 region has 13 residues. The CDR3 nucleotides are TGTGCCAGCAGCCAAGAGTTATACAATGAGCAGTTCTTC. It specifies CASSQELYNEQFF.

The V and J genes are TRBV10-3 and TRBJ1-1; a weak D match, TRBD1 (5 bases). The CDR3 contains 14 residues. V was shortened by 5 bases and J by 3 bases, with 13 bases between the two germline ends. The germline CDR1 and CDR2 sequences are ENHRY and SYGVKD. CDR3 DNA: TGTGCCATCAGTCCAGGGAGGGCTGACACTGAAGCTTTCTTT. Translation gives CAISPGRADTEAFF.

DNA for the CDR3: TGTGCCAGCAGTTCCTCAGTCTCGACAGGGAGATATAGCAATCAGCCCCAGCATTTT. Its translation: CASSSSVSTGRYSNQPQHF. The chain is built from TRBV28 and TRBJ1-5, with 7 bases identical to TRBD1. This CDR3 region has 19 residues. V lost 4 bases, J lost 0 bases, and 15 bases stayed unmatched. Per the germline V gene, CDR1 is MDHEN and CDR2 is SYDVKM. Combining the CDR3 with reference TRBV28 and TRBJ1-5 gives the whole variable domain DVKVTQSSRYLVKRTGEKVFLECVQDMDHENMFWYRQDPGLGLRLIYFSYDVKMKEKGDIPEGYSVSREKKERFSLILESASTNQTSMYLCASSSSVSTGRYSNQPQHFGDGTRLSIL.

This clone was seen once. J is TRBJ1-6 and V is TRBV18; unclear D gene. V was shortened by 6 bases and J by 2 bases, with 11 bases between the two germline ends. This CDR3 has 15 amino acids. CDR1 is KGHSH, CDR2 LQKENI, per germline. This CDR3 reads CASSPRPTYNSPLHF. The CDR3 coding sequence is TGTGCCAGCTCTCCGCGCCCTACCTATAATTCACCCCTCCACTTT.

This sequence joins TRBV5-1 and TRBJ1-5, with 8 bases identical to TRBD1. Per the germline V gene, CDR1 is SGHRS and CDR2 is YFSETQ. Germline trimming cut 9 bases from V and 1 base from J; bases unmatched to any gene: 6. CDR3 length: 14 residues. The CDR3 here is CATPGQVSNQPQHF. CDR3 coding DNA: TGCGCCACCCCGGGACAGGTCAGCAATCAGCCCCAGCATTTT. Looking up the rest from reference TRBV5-1 and TRBJ1-5 gives the full variable domain: KAGVTQTPRYLIKTRGQQVTLSCSPISGHRSVSWYQQTPGQGLQFLFEYFSETQRNKGNFPGRFSGRQFSNSRSEMNVSTLELGDSALYLCATPGQVSNQPQHFGDGTRLSIL.

This clone showed up just a few times. The chain links TRBV4-1 to TRBJ2-1, with 10 bases lining up with TRBD1. Germline CDR1 MGHRA, CDR2 YSYEKL. V lost 4 bases, J lost 4 bases, and 4 bases stayed unmatched. The CDR3 has 15 residues. The CDR3 reads CASSPWDRGYNEQFF. The CDR3 DNA sequence: TGCGCCAGCAGCCCGTGGGACAGGGGATACAATGAGCAGTTCTTC.

This chain uses TRBV6-5 with TRBJ2-3, with D unresolved. The CDR3 has 13 amino acids. The germline CDR1 and CDR2 sequences are MNHEY and SVGAGI. The germline V and J ends were trimmed by 2 bases and 1 base, with 4 bases remaining between them. As DNA, the CDR3 is TGTGCCAGCAGTTACAGGGGCACAGATACGCAGTATTTT. Residues: CASSYRGTDTQYF.

This clone was counted a few times. V and J are TRBV28 and TRBJ1-5; TRBD1 is a possible D gene (5 bases). Germline V gene lookup returns CDR1 MDHEN and CDR2 SYDVKM. The CDR3 sequence is 15 residues long. V was trimmed by 6 bases and J by 3 bases, leaving 15 bases between them. CDR3 loop: CASSPLAGINQPQHF. Here the CDR3 DNA reads TGTGCCAGCAGCCCCTTGGCAGGGATCAATCAGCCCCAGCATTTT.

The chain joins TRBV28 to TRBJ2-7, with TRBD1 matching 7 bases. There are 14 residues in the CDR3. Germline V CDR1 and CDR2: MDHEN, SYDVKM. V gave up 6 bases and J gave up 1 base; unmatched junction bases: 6. DNA of the CDR3: TGTGCCAGCAGGAGACAGGGCCAGTCCTACGAGCAGTACTTC. This sequence encodes CASRRQGQSYEQYF.

The chain recombines TRBV2 with TRBJ2-4; D not resolved. V gave up 10 bases and J gave up 0 bases, with 7 bases separating them. This CDR3 is 12 amino acids long. The germline CDR1 and CDR2 sequences are SNHLY and FYNNEI. The CDR3 protein is CATTGAKNIQYF. The CDR3 nucleotides read TGTGCCACCACCGGAGCCAAAAACATTCAGTACTTC.

V gene TRBV19 combines with J gene TRBJ2-3; no reliable D call. Germline assignment: CDR1 LNHDA and CDR2 SQIVND (reference sequence). The CDR3 loop spans 13 amino acids. V lost 10 bases and J lost 2, with 13 bases in between. CDR3 region: CATQVGNTDTQYF. CDR3 coding DNA: TGTGCCACCCAGGTAGGGAACACAGATACGCAGTATTTT.

The chain has TRBV7-8 and TRBJ2-3, with D possibly being TRBD1 or TRBD2 (6 bases each). CDR1 and CDR2 (germline): SGHVS, FQNEAQ. Trimming shortened V by 1 base and J by 5 bases, and 13 bases separated the two germline ends. This CDR3 contains 15 residues. The CDR3 DNA reads as TGTGCCAGCAGCTTAGTCGGCGGAGGGGGAGATACGCAGTATTTT. Protein sequence: CASSLVGGGGDTQYF.

The chain is built from TRBV7-9 and TRBJ2-7, with TRBD1 identical over 10 bases. CDR3 size: 18 residues. Germline V gene lookup returns CDR1 SEHNR and CDR2 FQNEAQ (reference sequence). After removal of 0 bases from V and 7 bases from J, the junction contained 15 bases not matched to a gene. The DNA of the CDR3 is TGTGCCAGCAGCTTAGCGGTTATTCTCCGGGACAGGGGAGTTGAGCAGTACGTC. Protein product: CASSLAVILRDRGVEQYV.

The chain recombines TRBV6-2 or TRBV6-3 with TRBJ2-1; TRBD1 matches 7 bases. V was clipped by 0 bases and J by 7 bases; unmatched bases: 6. The length of the CDR3 is 15 residues. Per germline, CDR1 MNHEY and CDR2 SVGEGT. The CDR3: CASSYSNRGRNEQFF. The CDR3 nucleotides read TGTGCCAGCAGTTACTCGAACAGGGGAAGGAATGAGCAGTTCTTC.

The chain is built from TRBV7-8 and TRBJ2-1, with TRBD2 identical over 14 bases. With V trimmed by 5 bases and J by 12 bases, 6 bases remained unmatched. Per germline, CDR1 SGHVS and CDR2 FQNEAQ. This CDR3 contains 14 residues. CDR3 residues: CASSPTSGGAGQFF. The CDR3 bases are TGTGCCAGCAGCCCGACTAGCGGGGGGGCGGGGCAGTTCTTC.

The chain joins TRBV11-1 to TRBJ2-7; 8 bases map to TRBD1. The CDR3 is 15 residues long. The V gene end was trimmed by 3 bases and the J gene end by 4 bases; junction bases not matched to a gene: 8. Germline CDR1 reads SGHAT; CDR2 reads FQDESV (reference sequence). The chain's CDR3 is CASSFTGTGKYEQYF. The CDR3 nucleotides read TGTGCCAGCAGCTTCACCGGGACAGGCAAGTACGAGCAGTACTTC.

The J gene is TRBJ1-1, the V gene TRBV5-5, with D perhaps TRBD1 (6 bases). CDR1 is SGHKS, CDR2 YYEKEE, per germline (reference sequence). The CDR3 has 17 amino acids. V lost 2 bases and J 4 bases, leaving 21 bases between the germline ends. CDR3 amino acids: CASSFGRLEGVRTEAFF. CDR3 coding DNA: TGTGCCAGCAGCTTTGGCCGCTTGGAGGGGGTTCGCACTGAAGCTTTCTTT.

The chain combines TRBV3-1 (or the pseudogene TRBV3-2) with TRBJ1-4; 10 nucleotides align to TRBD1. Germline V CDR1 and CDR2: LGHDT, YNNKEL (reference sequence). V gave up 4 bases and J gave up 7 bases; unmatched junction bases: 6. The CDR3 sequence is 15 residues long. CDR3 protein: CASSLGTGALEKLFF. CDR3 nucleotide sequence: TGTGCCAGCAGCCTGGGGACAGGGGCCCTTGAAAAACTGTTTTTT.

This clone has just a few counts. One end of the junction fails to match germline, which may point to a read error. The chain carries TRBV2 and TRBJ1-3; D unclear. Germline CDR1 and CDR2: SNHLY and FYNNEI. The CDR3 runs 12 residues. CDR3 sequence (DNA): TGTGCCAGCAGTACCCCGGGTAGCCTGGGTTTCTTT. Translated: CASSTPGSLGFF.

The chain joins TRBV5-1 to TRBJ2-7; maybe TRBD2 (6 bases). Germline assignment: CDR1 SGHRS and CDR2 YFSETQ. V was trimmed by 7 bases and J by 2 bases, leaving 13 bases between them. This CDR3 is built from 13 residues. CDR3 nucleotides: TGCGCCAGCCGGCTGGAGGGACCCTACGAGCAGTACTTC. It encodes CASRLEGPYEQYF.